These T cell receptor beta chains were read from a single sample in a study of blood T cell repertoires in COVID-19. TCRdb's table, derived via immunoSEQ multiplex PCR, lists solely in-frame clones and lacks some. The repertoire includes over 200,000 clones, approximately 91% of them detected once, and around 2.9% sits in the top ten. Sequencing was carried out using peripheral blood. The receptors were gathered from a woman aged 60 to 75 with acute or convalescent COVID-19. Both conserved end residues are part of each CDR3. The D gene is left open where the match is weak. Size is omitted from some rows. Given values are once, few, many or a class for expanded clones.

NA	TRBJ1-2	TRBV19	14	TRBD1	CASSILTGGNGYTF	TGTGCCAGTAGTATCCTGACAGGGGGTAACGGCTACACCTTC
NA	TRBJ2-2	TRBV6-5	16	TRBD2	CASSYSSGRFSGELFF	TGTGCCAGCAGTTACTCTAGCGGGAGATTCAGCGGGGAGCTGTTTTTT
once	TRBJ2-1	TRBV3-1/TRBV3-2	15	TRBD2	CASSQGRTRKNEQFF	TGTGCCAGCAGCCAAGGAAGGACTAGAAAGAATGAGCAGTTCTTC
NA	TRBJ2-1	TRBV7-3	13	NA	CASSLLTGNEQFF	TGTGCCAGCAGCTTACTAACAGGCAATGAGCAGTTCTTC
NA	TRBJ1-5	TRBV19	16	NA	CASSSTGSYSNQPQHF	TGTGCCAGTAGTTCCACAGGGTCGTATAGCAATCAGCCCCAGCATTTT
once	TRBJ2-1	TRBV7-7	14	NA	CASSSQLAPDEQFF	TGTGCCAGCAGCTCGCAACTAGCCCCCGATGAGCAGTTCTTC
NA	TRBJ2-7	TRBV5-5	14	TRBD2	CASSLSGLTYEQYF	TGTGCCAGCAGCCTTAGCGGGTTGACCTACGAGCAGTACTTC
NA	TRBJ2-4	TRBV6-2/TRBV6-3	16	NA	CASSDDRKLAKNIQYF	TGTGCCAGCAGTGACGACAGGAAGCTAGCCAAAAACATTCAGTACTTC
once	TRBJ1-1	TRBV14	15	TRBD1	CASSHGQGRRTEAFF	TGTGCCAGCAGCCACGGACAGGGGCGCCGGACTGAAGCTTTCTTT
NA	TRBJ1-4	TRBV7-9	16	TRBD1	CASSAGQGATNEKLFF	TGTGCCAGCAGCGCGGGACAGGGGGCAACTAATGAAAAACTGTTTTTT
few	TRBJ2-7	TRBV7-9	12	NA	CASSPYAYEQYF	TGTGCCAGCAGCCCTTATGCCTACGAGCAGTACTTC
NA	TRBJ2-1	TRBV4-3	16	TRBD2	CASSPGLAGGLREQFF	TGCGCCAGCAGCCCCGGACTAGCGGGAGGGTTAAGGGAGCAGTTCTTC
NA	TRBJ2-1	TRBV6-2/TRBV6-3	14	NA	CASSPPGNANEQFF	TGTGCCAGCAGTCCCCCGGGGAACGCTAATGAGCAGTTCTTC
NA	TRBJ1-6	TRBV19	15	TRBD1	CASTTDRGFNSPLHF	TGTGCCAGTACTACGGACAGGGGGTTTAATTCACCCCTCCACTTT
NA	TRBJ2-1	TRBV5-4	15	TRBD2	CASSLVRDRGDEQFF	TGTGCCAGCAGCTTGGTGCGGGATCGGGGGGATGAGCAGTTCTTC
NA	TRBJ1-6	TRBV5-6	14	NA	CASQGPGVRSPLHF	TGTGCCTCCCAGGGGCCAGGGGTAAGATCACCCCTCCACTTT
NA	TRBJ2-7	TRBV4-2	13	NA	CASSQERSYEQYF	TGTGCCAGCAGCCAAGAGCGGAGCTACGAGCAGTACTTC
once	TRBJ2-7	TRBV6-5	14	NA	CASSYRPGAYEQYF	TGTGCCAGCAGTTACCGGCCGGGGGCCTACGAGCAGTACTTC
few	TRBJ2-7	TRBV11-2	13	NA	CASNLNPFYEQYF	TGTGCCAGCAATCTAAACCCCTTCTACGAGCAGTACTTC
NA	TRBJ2-7	TRBV18	13	NA	CASSPVGGYEQYF	TGTGCCAGCTCACCCGTCGGGGGATACGAGCAGTACTTC
NA	TRBJ2-7	TRBV19	15	NA	CASSIAAYGGYEQYF	TGTGCCAGTAGTATAGCGGCTTATGGAGGCTACGAGCAGTACTTC
NA	TRBJ2-2	TRBV7-2	15	TRBD1	CASSPGTGGTGELFF	TGTGCCAGCAGCCCTGGGACAGGGGGGACCGGGGAGCTGTTTTTT
once	TRBJ2-2	TRBV7-9	17	TRBD2	CASSRWTSGSNTGELFF	TGTGCCAGCAGCCGATGGACTAGCGGGAGTAACACCGGGGAGCTGTTTTTT
NA	TRBJ1-1	TRBV5-1	14	NA	CASSLSRGNTEAFF	TGCGCCAGCAGCTTGAGTAGGGGTAACACTGAAGCTTTCTTT
NA	TRBJ1-4	TRBV25-1	16	TRBD1	CASSSSPGQGNEKLFF	TGTGCCAGCAGCTCCTCCCCCGGACAGGGAAACGAAAAACTGTTTTTT
NA	TRBJ2-1	TRBV28	12	TRBD2	CASGGGYNEQFF	TGTGCCAGCGGGGGGGGATACAATGAGCAGTTCTTC
NA	TRBJ2-1	TRBV7-2	14	TRBD2	CASSPSGRGNEQFF	TGTGCCAGCAGCCCGAGCGGGAGAGGTAATGAGCAGTTCTTC
NA	TRBJ1-1	TRBV5-4	13	NA	CASSETVNTEAFF	TGTGCCAGCAGCGAGACAGTCAACACTGAAGCTTTCTTT
NA	TRBJ1-4	TRBV4-3	16	NA	CASSQDPVLLNEKLFF	TGCGCCAGCAGCCAAGATCCCGTTCTTCTTAATGAAAAACTGTTTTTT
NA	TRBJ1-5	TRBV7-9	18	TRBD1	CASSSPGQGPPGNQPQHF	TGTGCCAGCAGCTCCCCGGGACAGGGTCCCCCTGGCAATCAGCCCCAGCATTTT
NA	TRBJ1-6	TRBV27	18	NA	CASSTSGGRGYHNSPLHF	TGTGCCAGCAGTACATCAGGTGGGCGCGGGTACCATAATTCACCCCTCCACTTT
NA	TRBJ1-2	TRBV12-3/TRBV12-4	13	NA	CASSPTENYGYTF	TGTGCCAGCAGTCCTACAGAGAACTATGGCTACACCTTC
NA	TRBJ2-3	TRBV5-8	15	TRBD2	CASSSGTSGQDTQYF	TGTGCCAGCAGCTCCGGGACTAGCGGCCAGGATACGCAGTATTTT
NA	TRBJ1-2	TRBV18	16	NA	CASSPPVGDGTDGYTF	TGTGCCAGCTCACCTCCCGTCGGGGATGGGACTGATGGCTACACCTTC
NA	TRBJ1-4	TRBV5-1	15	NA	CASSSGHGLNEKLFF	TGCGCCAGCAGCTCGGGACACGGGCTTAATGAAAAACTGTTTTTT
NA	TRBJ2-7	TRBV18	15	TRBD2	CASSPGLAVTYEQYF	TGTGCCAGCTCACCGGGACTAGCGGTTACCTACGAGCAGTACTTC
NA	TRBJ1-2	TRBV15	14	TRBD1	CATSRDTGDYGYTF	TGTGCCACCAGCAGAGACACAGGGGACTATGGCTACACCTTC
NA	TRBJ1-2	TRBV24-1	14	NA	CATSDLDTNYGYTF	TGTGCCACCAGTGATTTGGACACGAACTATGGCTACACCTTC
NA	TRBJ2-1	TRBV5-1	16	NA	CASREGSGGEYNEQFF	TGCGCCAGCAGGGAGGGCTCTGGCGGGGAATACAATGAGCAGTTCTTC
NA	TRBJ1-2	TRBV3-1/TRBV3-2	12	TRBD1	CASSQVTGGSTF	TGTGCCAGCAGCCAAGTCACAGGGGGGAGCACCTTC
NA	TRBJ1-1	TRBV4-3	15	NA	CASSLQRTVNTEAFF	TGCGCCAGCAGCCTTCAAAGGACAGTAAACACTGAAGCTTTCTTT
once	TRBJ2-2	TRBV11-3	15	TRBD1	CASSSNGTGYGELFF	TGTGCCAGCAGCTCCAACGGGACAGGGTATGGGGAGCTGTTTTTT
once	TRBJ2-1	TRBV28	16	TRBD1	CASRLAGTGGSGEQFF	TGTGCCAGCAGGTTAGCCGGGACAGGGGGCTCTGGAGAGCAGTTCTTC
NA	TRBJ2-7	TRBV4-2	15	TRBD2	CASSQVTSGRHEQYF	TGTGCCAGCAGCCAAGTAACTAGCGGGAGGCACGAGCAGTACTTC
once	TRBJ1-1	TRBV13	15	TRBD1	CASSRMGQGWTEAFF	TGTGCCAGCAGCAGGATGGGACAGGGATGGACTGAAGCTTTCTTT
NA	TRBJ1-2	TRBV19	15	TRBD1	CASSTGGLHRAGYTF	TGTGCCAGTAGTACAGGGGGACTCCACCGGGCCGGCTACACCTTC
NA	TRBJ1-2	TRBV18	17	TRBD1	CASSPPGRGLDGYGYTF	TGTGCCAGCTCACCACCGGGAAGGGGGCTTGACGGCTATGGCTACACCTTC
NA	TRBJ1-2	TRBV5-6	14	NA	CASSQDILTYGYTF	TGTGCCAGCAGCCAGGACATACTCACCTATGGCTACACCTTC
NA	TRBJ1-2	TRBV15	14	TRBD1	CATSRGGTGGGYTF	TGTGCCACCAGCAGAGGCGGGACAGGGGGAGGCTACACCTTC
NA	TRBJ2-3	TRBV11-2	12	NA	CASSSGTDTQYF	TGTGCCAGCAGCTCGGGGACAGATACGCAGTATTTT
NA	TRBJ2-2	TRBV6-5	15	NA	CASSYSRVNTGELFF	TGTGCCAGCAGTTACTCGAGGGTCAACACCGGGGAGCTGTTTTTT